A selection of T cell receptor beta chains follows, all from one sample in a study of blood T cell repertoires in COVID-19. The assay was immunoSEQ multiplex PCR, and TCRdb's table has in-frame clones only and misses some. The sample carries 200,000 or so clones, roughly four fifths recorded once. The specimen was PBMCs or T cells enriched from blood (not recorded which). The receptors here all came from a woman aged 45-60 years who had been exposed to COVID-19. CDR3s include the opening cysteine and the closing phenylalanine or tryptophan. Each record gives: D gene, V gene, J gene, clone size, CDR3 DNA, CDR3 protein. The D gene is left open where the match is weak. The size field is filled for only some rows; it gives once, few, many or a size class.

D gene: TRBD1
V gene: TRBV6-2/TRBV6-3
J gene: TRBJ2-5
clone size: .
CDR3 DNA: TGTGCCAGCAGTTACGGGGACAGGGGGGTAAAGACCCAGTACTTC
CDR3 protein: CASSYGDRGVKTQYF

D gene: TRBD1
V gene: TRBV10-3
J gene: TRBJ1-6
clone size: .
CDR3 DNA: TGTGCCATCAGTACAGGGGGCGCAGTCAAGAATTCACCCCTCCACTTT
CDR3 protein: CAISTGGAVKNSPLHF

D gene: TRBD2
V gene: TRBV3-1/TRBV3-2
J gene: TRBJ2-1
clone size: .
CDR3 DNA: TGTGCCAGCAGCCAAGAAGAGGAGAAGGGACTAGCGAACTACTACTTCAATGAGCAGTTCTTC
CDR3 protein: CASSQEEEKGLANYYFNEQFF

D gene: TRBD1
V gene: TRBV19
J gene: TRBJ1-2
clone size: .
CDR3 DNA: TGTGCCAGTAGTATCCGGACAGGGGATCTGAACTATGGCTACACCTTC
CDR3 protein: CASSIRTGDLNYGYTF

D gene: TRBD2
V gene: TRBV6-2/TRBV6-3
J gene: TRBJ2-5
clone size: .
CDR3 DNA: TGTGCCAGCAGTTACGAACTAGCGGATAAAGAGACCCAGTACTTC
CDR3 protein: CASSYELADKETQYF

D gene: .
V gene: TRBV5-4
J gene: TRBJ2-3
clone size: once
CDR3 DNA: TGTGCCAGCAGCTTGGAGATAGCGGTGACAGATACGCAGTATTTT
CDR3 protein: CASSLEIAVTDTQYF

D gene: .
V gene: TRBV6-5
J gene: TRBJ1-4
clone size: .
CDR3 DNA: TGTGCCAGCAGGGTCATGCAGGGGTCCGTCGAAAAACTGTTTTTT
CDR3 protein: CASRVMQGSVEKLFF

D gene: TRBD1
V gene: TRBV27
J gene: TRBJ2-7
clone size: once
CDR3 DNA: TGTGCCAGCAGTTGGGGACAGTCCTACGAGCAGTACTTC
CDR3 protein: CASSWGQSYEQYF

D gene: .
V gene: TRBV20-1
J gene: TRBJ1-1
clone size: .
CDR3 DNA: TGCAGTGCTAGTCGACAGGCCCCGAACACTGAAGCTTTCTTT
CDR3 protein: CSASRQAPNTEAFF

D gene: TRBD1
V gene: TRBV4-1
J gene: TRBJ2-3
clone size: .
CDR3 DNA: TGCGCCAGCAGCCAAGACGACAGGGGTGGGACAGATACGCAGTATTTT
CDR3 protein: CASSQDDRGGTDTQYF

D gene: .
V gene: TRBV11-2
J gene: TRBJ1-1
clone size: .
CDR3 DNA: TGTGCCAGCAGCTTTGCCGGGAACACTGAAGCTTTCTTT
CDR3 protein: CASSFAGNTEAFF

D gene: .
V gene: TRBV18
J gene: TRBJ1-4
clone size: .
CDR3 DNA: TGTGCCAGCTCACGGGGCATAACGTCTAATGAAAAACTGTTTTTT
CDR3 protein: CASSRGITSNEKLFF

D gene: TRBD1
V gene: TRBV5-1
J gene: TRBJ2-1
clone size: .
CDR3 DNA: TGCGCCAGCAGCGCAGAGGGTCCGGGACAGGGTTGGTTCTTC
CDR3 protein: CASSAEGPGQGWFF

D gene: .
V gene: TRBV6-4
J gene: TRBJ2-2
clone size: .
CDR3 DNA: TGTGCCAGCAGCAACACCCCGGAGGTCGGGGAGCTGTTTTTT
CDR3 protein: CASSNTPEVGELFF

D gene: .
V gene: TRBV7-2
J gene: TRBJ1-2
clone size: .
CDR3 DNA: TGTGCCAGCAGCTTAGAGGGCAGGGCGAGCGGCTACACCTTC
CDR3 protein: CASSLEGRASGYTF

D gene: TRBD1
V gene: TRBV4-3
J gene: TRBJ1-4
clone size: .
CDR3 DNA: TGCGCCAGCAGCCAAGGGACAGGGCCTAATGAAAAACTGTTTTTT
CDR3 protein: CASSQGTGPNEKLFF

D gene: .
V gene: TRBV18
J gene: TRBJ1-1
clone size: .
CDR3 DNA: TGTGCCAGCTCACCACGGCGGGAGTGGAACACTGAAGCTTTCTTT
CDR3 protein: CASSPRREWNTEAFF

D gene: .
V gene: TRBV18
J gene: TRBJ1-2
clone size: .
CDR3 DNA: TGTGCCAGCTCACCACGTCTCAGGGGTGCCAACTATGGCTACACCTTC
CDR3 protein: CASSPRLRGANYGYTF

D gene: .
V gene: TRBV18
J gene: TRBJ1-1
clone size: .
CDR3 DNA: TGTGCCAGCTCACCACCCAGGGGCATAAGGGAGATCACTGAAGCTTTCTTT
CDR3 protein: CASSPPRGIREITEAFF

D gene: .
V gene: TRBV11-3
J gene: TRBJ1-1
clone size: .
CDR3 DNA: TGTGCCAGCAGCCGAGGCACGAACACTGAAGCTTTCTTT
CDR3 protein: CASSRGTNTEAFF

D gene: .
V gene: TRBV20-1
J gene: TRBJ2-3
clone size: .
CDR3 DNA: TGCAGTGCTAGTGGGGCAGGGTCCACAGATACGCAGTATTTT
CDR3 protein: CSASGAGSTDTQYF

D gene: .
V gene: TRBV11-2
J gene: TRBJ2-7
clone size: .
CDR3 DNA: TGTGCCAGCAGCTTAGGAGGAGCAGGGGGGTTCCACGAGCAGTACTTC
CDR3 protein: CASSLGGAGGFHEQYF

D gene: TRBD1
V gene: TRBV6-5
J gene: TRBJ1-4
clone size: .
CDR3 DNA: TGTGCCAGCAGTTCCGGGACAGGGGGTGAAAAACTGTTTTTT
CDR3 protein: CASSSGTGGEKLFF

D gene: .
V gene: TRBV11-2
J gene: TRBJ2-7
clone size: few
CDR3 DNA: TGTGCCAGCAGCTTACAGGGGACGAATTACGAGCAGTACTTC
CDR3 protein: CASSLQGTNYEQYF

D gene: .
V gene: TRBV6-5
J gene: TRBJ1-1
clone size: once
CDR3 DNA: TGTGCCAGCAAAGTTAACAGCCTCAACACTGAAGCTTTCTTT
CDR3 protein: CASKVNSLNTEAFF

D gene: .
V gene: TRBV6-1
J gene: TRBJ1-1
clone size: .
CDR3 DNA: TGTGCCAGCAGTGAAGTGAGCACGGGATTGGGGAACACTGAAGCTTTCTTT
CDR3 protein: CASSEVSTGLGNTEAFF

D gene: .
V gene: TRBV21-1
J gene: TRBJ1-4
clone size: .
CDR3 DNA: TGTGCCAGCAGCTACTCCGGGACAGCTAATGAAAAACTGTTTTTT
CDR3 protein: CASSYSGTANEKLFF

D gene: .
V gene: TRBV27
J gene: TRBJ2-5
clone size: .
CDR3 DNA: TGTGCCAGCAGACCGAGTGCGATCACAGGGTCGGAGACCCAGTACTTC
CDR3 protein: CASRPSAITGSETQYF

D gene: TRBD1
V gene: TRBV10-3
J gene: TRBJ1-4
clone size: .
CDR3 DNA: TGTGCCAGCGGACAGGGGAGGGAGAAACTGTTTTTT
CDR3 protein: CASGQGREKLFF

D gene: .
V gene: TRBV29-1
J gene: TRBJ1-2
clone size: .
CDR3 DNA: TGCAGCGTTACAGGGAGTAACTATGGCTACACCTTC
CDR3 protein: CSVTGSNYGYTF

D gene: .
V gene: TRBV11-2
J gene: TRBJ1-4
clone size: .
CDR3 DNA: TGTGCCAGCAGCCCCTTTCAGGGAAGCCTTAATGAAAAACTGTTTTTT
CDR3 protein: CASSPFQGSLNEKLFF

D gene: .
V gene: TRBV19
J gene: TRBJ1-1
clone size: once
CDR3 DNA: TGTGCCAGTAGCCCAGGGGAGGGGATAGAGACTGAAGCTTTCTTT
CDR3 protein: CASSPGEGIETEAFF

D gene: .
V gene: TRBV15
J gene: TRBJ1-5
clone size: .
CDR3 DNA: TGTGCCACCAGCAGGGCCGAGGGCGCAAGGAATCAGCCCCAGCATTTT
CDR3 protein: CATSRAEGARNQPQHF

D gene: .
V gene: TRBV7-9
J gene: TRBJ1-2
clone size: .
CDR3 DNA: TGTGCCAGCACCCCGTTGGACAGCCCGAACTATGGCTACACCTTC
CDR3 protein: CASTPLDSPNYGYTF

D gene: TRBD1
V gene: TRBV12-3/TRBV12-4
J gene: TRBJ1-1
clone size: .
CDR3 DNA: TGTGCCAGCGAGTACAACAGGGGGGCCGAAGCTTTCTTT
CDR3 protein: CASEYNRGAEAFF

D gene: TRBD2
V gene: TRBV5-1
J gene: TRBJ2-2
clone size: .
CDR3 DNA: TGCGCCAGCAGCTTGGGACTAGCGGGGACCGGGGAGCTGTTTTTT
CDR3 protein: CASSLGLAGTGELFF